The 5 T cell receptor beta chains presented below share a single source sample, sequenced in a study of T cells after yellow fever vaccination. TCRdb re-called the 5' RACE reads through MiXCR, storing one row per CDR3 protein. Seen here are nearly 300,000 distinct CDR3 sequences, about 10% observed once, and the top ten hold around 3.5%. Material: CD4+ T cells sorted from PBMCs, obtained 5 days after the yellow fever booster vaccination. The receptors derive from a man between 18 and 29 years old who received the YFV17D yellow fever vaccine.

The chain recombines TRBV9 with TRBJ2-1; 12 bases agree with TRBD2. V shed 5 bases, J shed 6 bases, and the junction held 3 bases outside the gene matches. The CDR3 length is 14 residues. Germline V gives CDR1 SGDLS, CDR2 YYNGEE. The CDR3 here is CASRQTSGGNEQFF. CDR3 in DNA: TGTGCCAGCAGACAGACTAGCGGGGGCAATGAGCAGTTCTTC.

The CDR3: CASSQDLGDTRGSNQPQHF. CDR3 nucleotide sequence: TGTGCCAGCAGCCAAGATTTGGGGGACACTCGAGGCAGCAATCAGCCCCAGCATTTT. This chain uses TRBV14 with TRBJ1-5; D possibly corresponds to TRBD1 (6 bases). The germline gives CDR1 SGHDN, CDR2 FVKESK. The CDR3 has 19 amino acids. V shed 0 bases and J shed 1 base, with 19 bases lying between them.

The chain has TRBV6-5 and TRBJ2-7; a possible D gene is TRBD2 (6 bases). The V end lost 8 bases, the J end lost 3 bases, and 11 bases lay between the germline ends. Germline CDR1 is MNHEY and CDR2 is SVGAGI. This CDR3 region has 12 residues. The CDR3 sequence: CASGPGVYEQYF. As DNA, the CDR3 is TGTGCCAGCGGTCCGGGAGTCTACGAGCAGTACTTC.

This clonotype was counted between two and nine times. The chain joins TRBV7-9 to TRBJ1-2; no reliable D call. The ends were cut back, 3 bases at V and 8 bases at J, with 10 bases in the middle. This CDR3 contains 12 residues. Germline lookup yields CDR1 SEHNR and CDR2 FQNEAQ (reference sequence). The CDR3 DNA follows: TGTGCCAGCAGCTTCAGTAGCAGCGGCTACACCTTC. Protein product: CASSFSSSGYTF.

This clonotype was seen repeatedly, ten times or more. The rearrangement uses TRBV3-1 and TRBJ2-5, with a tentative D call TRBD1 (6 bases). Trimming removed 2 bases from V and 3 bases from J, with 10 bases in between. The germline CDR1 and CDR2 sequences are LGHDT and YNNKEL (reference sequence). There are 14 residues in the CDR3. Here the CDR3 DNA reads TGTGCCAGCAGCCAATTCCAGGGGAAAGAGACCCAGTACTTC. It specifies CASSQFQGKETQYF.